This T cell receptor (beta chain) was sequenced in a study of blood T cell repertoires in COVID-19. About the study: COVID-19 samples, acute and convalescent, were from the United States, Italy and Spain. Sources were T cells, B-cell-depleted T cells, or PBMCs; the material itself was cDNA or gDNA.

The germline V gene has CDR1 MNHEY and CDR2 SMNVEV (reference sequence). V dropped 11 bases and J dropped 3; count of bases not matched to a gene: 14. This CDR3 comprises 15 residues. Under the authors' procedure: Cell counts per sample came from amplifying reference gene primers. Profiled with immunoSEQ multiplex PCR; TCRdb holds only in-frame clones, not every one. V, J and clone size reflect that table, while D and trimming were determined from the DNA. The table has around 120,000 clones, roughly 88% seen once. The TCR sequence derives from a woman between 50 and 59 years old with active or convalescent COVID-19. The sequencing sample was made of peripheral blood. This chain joins TRBV27 and TRBJ2-7; TRBD2 matches at 9 bases. The CDR3 DNA follows: TGTGCCGAGAGGAGGGCCAGCGGGAGGATCTACGAGCAGTACTTC. It yields the protein CAERRASGRIYEQYF.